One and the same sample provided the 25 T cell receptor beta chains below, sequenced in a study of blood T cell repertoires in COVID-19. Clones were sequenced by immunoSEQ multiplex PCR, and TCRdb holds only the in-frame ones, with some missing. Among some 210,000 clones, 80% to 90% were seen once, and the ten largest hold approximately 5.1%. Sequencing was done on a sample of peripheral blood. All receptors derive from a woman in her 70s with active or convalescent COVID-19.

The genes are TRBV9 and TRBJ2-1; no firm D call. V shed 1 base and J shed 3 bases, with 11 bases lying between them. The CDR3 has 15 amino acids. CDR1 and CDR2 from the germline V gene are SGDLS and YYNGEE. The CDR3 loop reads CASSVMAAYYNEQFF. CDR3 nucleotides: TGTGCCAGCAGCGTAATGGCGGCATACTACAATGAGCAGTTCTTC.

The chain couples TRBV28 to TRBJ1-3; tentatively, D is TRBD1 (6 bases). Germline values: CDR1 MDHEN, CDR2 SYDVKM. The CDR3 has 13 residues. The germline V and J ends were trimmed by 2 bases and 4 bases, with 6 bases remaining between them. The CDR3 nucleotides are TGTGCCAGCAGTTTAGACAGGGGAAACACCATATATTTT. Amino acids: CASSLDRGNTIYF. Using reference TRBV28 and TRBJ1-3 for the parts outside the CDR3, the full variable domain is DVKVTQSSRYLVKRTGEKVFLECVQDMDHENMFWYRQDPGLGLRLIYFSYDVKMKEKGDIPEGYSVSREKKERFSLILESASTNQTSMYLCASSLDRGNTIYFGEGSWLTVV.

This chain joins TRBV9 and TRBJ2-7; weak D call: TRBD2 (6 bases). The germline gives CDR1 SGDLS, CDR2 YYNGEE. The CDR3 runs to 14 residues. Trimming took off 3 bases at V and 2 bases at J, with 12 bases between the two ends. The chain's CDR3 is CASSAAGGPYEQYF. The CDR3 bases are TGTGCCAGCAGCGCAGCCGGGGGACCCTACGAGCAGTACTTC. Complete variable domain (other parts from reference TRBV9 and TRBJ2-7): DSGVTQTPKHLITATGQRVTLRCSPRSGDLSVYWYQQSLDQGLQFLIQYYNGEERAKGNILERFSAQQFPDLHSELNLSSLELGDSALYFCASSAAGGPYEQYFGPGTRLTVT.

The genes are TRBV5-1 and TRBJ2-5; D call uncertain. The CDR3 covers 13 residues. The germline V gene has CDR1 SGHRS and CDR2 YFSETQ. V gave up 4 bases and J gave up 2 bases, with 9 bases separating them. The CDR3 coding sequence is TGCGCCAGCAGCGTTATGAGACAAGAGACCCAGTACTTC. This gives the protein CASSVMRQETQYF.

CDR3 bases: TGTGCCAGTAGTATGAGAACTAGCGGGAGTGTCACAGATACGCAGTATTTT. It translates to CASSMRTSGSVTDTQYF. The chain has TRBV19 and TRBJ2-3, with TRBD2 identical over 11 bases. The CDR3 runs to 17 residues. Germline values: CDR1 LNHDA, CDR2 SQIVND (reference sequence). J was trimmed by 2 bases and V by 3 bases; bases with no gene match: 7. Complete variable domain (other parts from reference TRBV19 and TRBJ2-3): DGGITQSPKYLFRKEGQNVTLSCEQNLNHDAMYWYRQDPGQGLRLIYYSQIVNDFQKGDIAEGYSVSREKKESFPLTVTSAQKNPTAFYLCASSMRTSGSVTDTQYFGPGTRLTVL.

The rearrangement joins TRBV18 to TRBJ1-3; D unresolved. Germline loops: CDR1 KGHSH, CDR2 LQKENI. This CDR3 region has 16 residues. Trimming took 0 bases from V and 0 from J, leaving 9 bases between them. CDR3: CASSPPRGISGNTIYF. DNA of the CDR3: TGTGCCAGCTCACCACCCCGCGGCATCTCTGGAAACACCATATATTTT.

The chain combines TRBV21-1 with TRBJ1-1; TRBD1, the table's D call, lacks a check against the DNA. TRBV21-1 is noted as a pseudogene. The CDR3 is made up of 21 amino acids. The CDR3 sequence: CASSKIPQDMAQDRINTEAFF. Here the CDR3 DNA reads TGTGCCAGCAGCAAGATACCCCAGGACATGGCCCAGGACAGGATAAACACTGAAGCTTTCTTT.

This chain uses TRBV7-3 with TRBJ2-7, with 10 nucleotides matching TRBD1. In germline, CDR1 is SGHTA, CDR2 FQGTGA. V gave up 5 bases and J gave up 6 bases; unmatched junction bases: 4. The CDR3 runs 13 residues. In nucleotides, the CDR3 is TGTGCCAGCAGCACGGGACAGGGGAGCGAGCAGTACTTC. This encodes CASSTGQGSEQYF. Together with reference TRBV7-3 and TRBJ2-7, the CDR3 gives the full variable domain: GAGVSQTPSNKVTEKGKYVELRCDPISGHTALYWYRQSLGQGPEFLIYFQGTGAADDSGLPNDRFFAVRPEGSVSTLKIQRTERGDSAVYLCASSTGQGSEQYFGPGTRLTVT.

This clone was counted once. J is TRBJ2-7 and V is TRBV5-4; 7 nucleotides align to TRBD2. Trimming at V came to 0 bases and at J to 0 bases, leaving 9 bases not matched to a gene. The CDR3 is 17 residues long. Germline V CDR1 and CDR2: SGHNT, YYREEE (reference sequence). This CDR3 reads CASSLGVTGGYSYEQYF. CDR3 bases: TGTGCCAGCAGCTTGGGGGTTACGGGAGGCTACTCCTACGAGCAGTACTTC. The variable domain in full, with the rest retrieved from reference TRBV5-4 and TRBJ2-7, is ETGVTQSPTHLIKTRGQQVTLRCSSQSGHNTVSWYQQALGQGPQFIFQYYREEENGRGNFPPRFSGLQFPNYSSELNVNALELDDSALYLCASSLGVTGGYSYEQYFGPGTRLTVT.

V usage is TRBV4-1 and J usage is TRBJ1-4; D is perhaps TRBD1 (5 bases). From germline, CDR1 is MGHRA and CDR2 YSYEKL. Trimming cost V 3 bases and J 6 bases, with 11 bases left between them. There are 14 residues in the CDR3. The CDR3 DNA sequence: TGCGCCAGCAGCCAGAGCTGGGGGGATGAAAAACTGTTTTTT. This codes for CASSQSWGDEKLFF.

The chain joins TRBV28 to TRBJ1-5, with no clear D. Germline CDR1 and CDR2: MDHEN and SYDVKM. The V end lost 6 bases, the J end lost 4 bases, and 10 bases lay between the germline ends. The CDR3 is 13 residues long. CDR3 amino acids: CASSETVNQPQHF. CDR3 in DNA: TGTGCCAGCAGCGAAACAGTGAATCAGCCCCAGCATTTT.

The J gene is TRBJ2-5, the V gene TRBV10-3; D possibly corresponds to TRBD1 (5 bases). Germline loops: CDR1 ENHRY, CDR2 SYGVKD. The V and J ends lost 5 bases and 1 base respectively, with 8 bases between them. The CDR3 sequence is 13 residues long. DNA for the CDR3: TGTGCCATCAGTTTCCAGGGCCAAGAGACCCAGTACTTC. Translated, it gives CAISFQGQETQYF.

This clone was found a few times. The chain is built from TRBV9 and TRBJ1-2; D is uncertain. Looked up from germline, CDR1 is SGDLS and CDR2 is YYNGEE. The CDR3 extends over 13 amino acids. The germline V and J ends were trimmed by 4 bases and 9 bases, with 16 bases remaining between them. DNA of the CDR3: TGTGCCAGCAGCCCCGGGGAGAAGGAAAGCTACACCTTC. Amino acids: CASSPGEKESYTF.

This clone turned up a few times. The V gene is TRBV6-1, the J gene TRBJ1-2, with 11 bases aligning to TRBD1. Germline CDR1 is MNHNS and CDR2 is SASEGT. This CDR3 spans 15 amino acids. Trimming took 3 bases from V and 4 from J; bases not matched to a gene: 4. CDR3 bases: TGTGCCAGCAGTGAGGGACAGGGGGGGGTCTATGGCTACACCTTC. It codes for CASSEGQGGVYGYTF.

The J gene is TRBJ2-5, the V gene TRBV9, with TRBD1 matching over 7 bases. CDR3 length equals 16 residues. The V gene end was trimmed by 3 bases and the J gene end by 4 bases; junction bases not matched to a gene: 12. CDR1 and CDR2 from the germline V gene are SGDLS and YYNGEE. CDR3 bases: TGTGCCAGCAGCGCCGGTAGTAACAGGGGATCAGAGACCCAGTACTTC. Translated, it gives CASSAGSNRGSETQYF.

V usage is TRBV7-9 and J usage is TRBJ2-1, with 9 bases lining up with TRBD2. Germline CDR1 SEHNR, CDR2 FQNEAQ (reference sequence). V trimming: 5 bases; J trimming: 10 bases; junction bases outside the gene matches: 3. This CDR3 spans 12 amino acids. CDR3 in amino acids: CASSLLAGEQFF. In nucleotides, the CDR3 is TGTGCCAGCAGCCTCCTAGCGGGAGAGCAGTTCTTC.

The sample holds one count of this clone. The chain is built from TRBV27 and TRBJ2-3; D unclear. The CDR3 sequence is 12 residues long. V dropped 5 bases and J dropped 0 bases, with 3 bases sitting between them. Germline values: CDR1 MNHEY, CDR2 SMNVEV (reference sequence). The CDR3 here is CASSPSTDTQYF. The CDR3 DNA sequence: TGTGCCAGCAGTCCGAGCACAGATACGCAGTATTTT.

The V gene is TRBV9, the J gene TRBJ1-1; D might be TRBD1 (6 bases). V was clipped by 4 bases and J by 4 bases, with 14 bases between them. The CDR3 length is 14 residues. Germline V gene data show CDR1 as SGDLS and CDR2 as YYNGEE. The CDR3 nucleotides read TGTGCCAGCAGCCGAACAGGGTTTGCCACTGAAGCTTTCTTT. This codes for CASSRTGFATEAFF.

This clone was recorded a few times. CDR3 region: CATSREKTSRQYF. CDR3 bases: TGTGCCACCAGCAGAGAAAAGACTAGTAGGCAGTACTTC. The chain links TRBV15 to TRBJ2-7; possible D gene TRBD2, 6 bases. V shed 0 bases and J shed 9 bases, with 12 bases lying between them. The CDR3 covers 13 residues. CDR1 is LNHNV, CDR2 YYDKDF, per germline (reference sequence).

As DNA, the CDR3 is TGTGCCAGCATAGTAAACAATGAGCAGTTCTTC. Its protein is CASIVNNEQFF. The chain employs TRBV28 and TRBJ2-1; D gene uncertain. The CDR3 is made up of 11 amino acids. Germline V CDR1 and CDR2: MDHEN, SYDVKM. Trimming removed 7 bases from V and 5 bases from J, with 6 bases in between.

The chain has TRBV24-1 and TRBJ2-1; D gene uncertain. CDR3 length: 15 amino acids. V was pared by 0 bases and J by 2 bases, with 7 bases between. CDR1 is KGHDR, CDR2 SFDVKD, per germline. CDR3 sequence reads: CATSDLAEPYNEQFF. The CDR3 bases are TGTGCCACCAGTGATTTGGCGGAGCCCTACAATGAGCAGTTCTTC.

V is TRBV18 and J is TRBJ2-7, with D tentatively TRBD2 (6 bases). Trimming took off 3 bases at V and 0 bases at J, with 15 bases between the two ends. CDR3 length: 16 residues. Germline assignment: CDR1 KGHSH and CDR2 LQKENI. CDR3 DNA: TGTGCCAGCTCACCCAGGGATGCGGGGCACTCCTACGAGCAGTACTTC. Translation: CASSPRDAGHSYEQYF.

This clone has more than one count but fewer than ten. The CDR3 protein is CASSARQGAGELFF. In DNA form, the CDR3 reads TGTGCCAGCAGCGCCAGACAGGGTGCCGGGGAGCTGTTTTTT. V usage is TRBV9 and J usage is TRBJ2-2; 7 nucleotides line up with TRBD1. V dropped 3 bases and J dropped 6; count of bases not matched to a gene: 5. The CDR3 length is 14 residues. Germline V gene lookup returns CDR1 SGDLS and CDR2 YYNGEE.

In this sample, this clone turned up a few times. This chain uses TRBV13 with TRBJ2-6, with D possibly being TRBD1 (6 bases). Germline V CDR1 and CDR2: PRHDT, FYEKMQ (reference sequence). Trimming removed 1 base at V and 9 bases at J, with 16 bases between. The CDR3 loop spans 16 amino acids. The CDR3 DNA sequence: TGTGCCAGCAGCTTAGTAGGGGGAATTGGAGGCAACGTCCTGACTTTC. Translating it yields CASSLVGGIGGNVLTF.

For the CDR3, the DNA is TGTGCCAGCAGCTTATCACTAGCGGAGGGTGAGCAGTTCTTC. This translates into CASSLSLAEGEQFF. The chain is built from TRBV7-9 and TRBJ2-1; 8 positions match TRBD2. Germline CDR1 is SEHNR and CDR2 is FQNEAQ (reference sequence). The CDR3 extends over 14 amino acids. The J segment lost 9 bases and the V segment lost 2 bases, leaving 6 bases of the junction unmatched.